Ten or more counts support the clone carrying this T cell receptor beta chain. Time point noted: newly diagnosed GD, antithyroid drugs for less than 3 months. The TCR library was made from RNA extracted from PBMCs. CDR3 length equals 17 residues. Germline V gene lookup returns CDR1 MNHEY and CDR2 SMNVEV (reference sequence). V lost 5 bases and J lost 0; bases outside the gene matches: 8. In building TCR beta libraries, iRepertoire HTBI primers were used together with Arm-PCR of CDR3 regions. TCRdb fed the multiplex PCR reads into MiXCR, producing one record per CDR3 protein. The table shows hundreds of thousands of distinct CDR3 sequences, with approximately 15% occurring only once. The data were obtained in a study of regulatory T cells in long-lasting Graves disease. This sample was also put to use in a study of T cells in Graves' hyperthyroidism and ophthalmopathy. That paper states: Exclusion followed for patients with uncontrolled infection, other autoimmune disease, pregnancy or lactation. The diagnoses drew upon clinical symptoms, serum thyroxine and TRAb, thyroid ultrasound and orbital computed tomography.

The clonotype originates from a woman aged 40 to 50 with Graves disease. Sequencing used peripheral blood mononuclear cells (PBMCs), obtained at new diagnosis, from a patient treated with antithyroid drugs. The chain joins TRBV27 to TRBJ2-7; TRBD2 matches 12 bases. As DNA, the CDR3 is TGTGCCAGCAGTCCTACTAGCGGGAGGAGAAGCTCCTACGAGCAGTACTTC. Translation gives CASSPTSGRRSSYEQYF.